This TCR beta chain was identified in a study of cytomegalovirus exposure and HLA in healthy donors. Whole-study findings and limits: A later analysis found that most CMV-associated TCR beta chains appeared HLA-restricted. Indistinguishability led to the exclusion of some V segments, TRBV6-2 and TRBV6-3 included. From TCR beta sequences, most subjects' HLA-A and HLA-B alleles were reportedly predicted accurately. As a later analysis showed, a missense DCLRE1C variant was linked to trimming of TCR beta V- and J-genes.

The CDR3 runs to 15 residues. V was cut by 7 bases and J by 0 bases, with 15 bases left in between. Germline-derived CDR1 and CDR2 are LNHDA and SQIVND (reference sequence). As concerns this clone: No antigen is known for it.

It was with 60 Vbeta and 13 Jbeta primers that the PCR ran. Profiled with immunoSEQ multiplex PCR; TCRdb holds only in-frame clones, not every one. The sample shows about 160,000 clones, and about 1.2% sits with its ten largest clones. This TCR derives from a woman aged 55-70 years in good health and CMV-seronegative. The sequenced sample consisted of PBMCs. This chain links TRBV19 with TRBJ1-1; tentatively, D is TRBD1 (6 bases). The DNA of the CDR3 is TGTGCCAGTAAGTGGGGGCAGGGGATGAACACTGAAGCTTTCTTT. Its protein product is CASKWGQGMNTEAFF.